These 8 T cell receptor beta chains originate from one sample sequenced in a study of T and B cells in COVID-19 patients (dated by TCRdb to the early 2020s). TRB repertoires were amplified from roughly 250-500 ng of genomic DNA extracted from blood. This sample was sequenced with an Illumina MiSeq. TRB rearrangements were amplified by multiplex PCR with BIOMED2 TRB-A/B primer pools. TCRdb trimmed the raw reads at Q25, called clones with MiXCR and kept productive beta chains. Rows with one shared CDR3 protein collapse into an entry with the most common genes and DNA. Recorded for this sample are fewer than 6,000 distinct CDR3 sequences; around a quarter of them occurred a single time. In total, the top ten clones hold roughly two fifths of the sample. Specimen: blood. The receptors were sampled from a human donor with active COVID-19. The donor label of this sample is uncertain.

This clonotype is classed as medium-sized. The rearrangement joins TRBV13 to TRBJ2-6; 10 bases fit TRBD1. The J segment lost 0 bases and the V segment lost 5 bases, leaving 7 bases of the junction unmatched. This CDR3 is built from 18 residues. Looked up from germline, CDR1 is PRHDT and CDR2 is FYEKMQ (reference sequence). The CDR3 coding sequence is TGTGCCAGCAGCCGCAATTGGGACAGGGGCTCTGGGGCCAACGTCCTGACTTTC. Translation: CASSRNWDRGSGANVLTF.

By sample fraction, this clonotype is medium-sized (0.01 to 0.1%). The chain joins TRBV15 to TRBJ2-1; the match to TRBD1 covers 10 bases. Germline CDR1 is LNHNV and CDR2 is YYDKDF (reference sequence). Germline trimming cut 1 base from V and 5 bases from J; bases unmatched to any gene: 2. This CDR3 has 15 amino acids. The CDR3 spells CATSRAGTGDNEQFF. As DNA, the CDR3 is TGTGCCACCAGCAGAGCCGGGACAGGGGACAATGAGCAGTTCTTC.

This clonotype was detected only a few times. The chain couples TRBV6-5 to TRBJ2-3; 9 bases align to TRBD1. From germline, CDR1 is MNHEY and CDR2 SVGAGI. V gave up 3 bases and J gave up 4 bases; unmatched junction bases: 8. The CDR3 runs 16 residues. Here the CDR3 reads CASSYPTGGAPDTQYF. In DNA form, the CDR3 reads TGTGCCAGCAGTTATCCTACAGGGGGCGCCCCAGATACGCAGTATTTT.

A note on this clonotype: With a much larger clone just one base away, this may be a read error. The J gene is TRBJ2-2, the V gene TRBV6-5, with no clear D. The germline CDR1 and CDR2 sequences are MNHEY and SVGAGI. V was shortened by 2 bases and J by 2 bases, with 9 bases between the two germline ends. The CDR3 spans 15 residues. The CDR3 nucleotides are TGTGCCAGCAGTTACGGATGGGCTAACACCGGGGAGCTGTTTTTT. Its translation: CASSYGWANTGELFF.

Regarding this clonotype: Its ends do not fully match the called genes, so a read error is possible. The chain couples TRBV11-2 to TRBJ2-7, with 12 bases aligning to TRBD1. Germline CDR1 is SGHAT and CDR2 is FQNNGV. This CDR3 is built from 16 residues. The CDR3 is CASRPGGTGGTGELYF. CDR3 coding DNA: TGTGCCAGCAGGCCGGGGGGGACAGGGGGCACCGGGGAGCTGTACTTC.

This chain connects TRBV6-5 to TRBJ1-2, with a weak D call TRBD1 (5 bases). Germline-derived CDR1 and CDR2 are MNHEY and SVGAGI. The CDR3 extends over 14 amino acids. V gave up 0 bases and J gave up 5 bases, with 10 bases separating them. The CDR3 is CASSYSSGGYGYTF. Written as DNA, the CDR3 is TGTGCCAGCAGTTACTCATCCGGGGGTTATGGCTACACCTTC.

This clonotype qualifies as medium-sized. The gene calls are TRBV15 and TRBJ2-1; D is possibly TRBD2 (7 bases). V was cut by 0 bases and J by 7 bases, with 10 bases left in between. This CDR3 contains 14 residues. Germline V lookup: CDR1 LNHNV, CDR2 YYDKDF (reference sequence). For the CDR3, the DNA is TGTGCCACCAGCAGAGATAAGGGGGGGAATGAGCAGTTCTTC. Amino acid sequence: CATSRDKGGNEQFF.

This clonotype is categorized as medium-sized (0.01 to 0.1%). The rearrangement uses TRBV6-2 or TRBV6-3 and TRBJ2-3, with 9 bases identical to TRBD2. Germline assignment: CDR1 MNHEY and CDR2 SVGEGT. The CDR3 is 16 amino acids. The J segment lost 0 bases and the V segment lost 3 bases, leaving 4 bases of the junction unmatched. The CDR3 DNA is TGTGCCAGCAGTTATGGAGCGGGGGGAAGCACAGATACGCAGTATTTT. Protein sequence: CASSYGAGGSTDTQYF.